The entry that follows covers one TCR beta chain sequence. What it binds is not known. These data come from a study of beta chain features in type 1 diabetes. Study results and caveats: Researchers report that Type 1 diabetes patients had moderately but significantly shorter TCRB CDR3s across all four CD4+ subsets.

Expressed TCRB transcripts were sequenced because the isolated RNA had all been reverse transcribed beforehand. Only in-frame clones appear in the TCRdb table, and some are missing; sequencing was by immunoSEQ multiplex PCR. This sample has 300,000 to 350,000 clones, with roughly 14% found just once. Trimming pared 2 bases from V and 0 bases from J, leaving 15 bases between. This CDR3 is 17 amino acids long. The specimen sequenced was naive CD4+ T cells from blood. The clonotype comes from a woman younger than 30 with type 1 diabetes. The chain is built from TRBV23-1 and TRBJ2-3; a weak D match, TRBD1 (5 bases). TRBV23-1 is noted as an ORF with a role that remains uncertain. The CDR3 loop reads CASSQPGHSASTDTQYF. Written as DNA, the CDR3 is TGCGCCAGCAGTCAACCAGGACACTCCGCAAGCACAGATACGCAGTATTTT.